Sequencing of this T cell receptor beta chain was carried out in a study of beta chain features in type 1 diabetes (dated by TCRdb to 2017 to 2018). With regard to the full study: Mean age, gender distribution, total cell number and subset yield were not different between patients and healthy donors. A total of 100 million to 110 million sorted cells were examined across all samples, and a strong correlation was observed between cell number per subset and RNA yield. In the study, TCRB repertoires of sorted circulating CD4+ T cell subsets from recently diagnosed type 1 diabetes patients were compared with those of matched healthy donors. Regulatory and stem cell-like memory subsets were isolated from only 8 patients and roughly eight healthy donors, whereas naive and central memory subsets came from all 28 donors. Overall study results and their limits: PCR might favor shorter templates, but patient and control samples were amplified and corrected together, so any skew would affect both groups equally. Because cDNA was sequenced instead of genomic DNA, highly expressing activated cells could be over-represented, though the groups showed no difference in activation or CD3 levels. Because the HLA sub-analyses included only small numbers of individuals, any influence of HLA type on TCRB rearrangement was left unresolved. Type 1 diabetes patients showed a moderate but significant shortening of TCRB CDR3 length in all four CD4+ subsets. At VDJ recombination sites, patients with type 1 diabetes made fewer insertions and deleted more nucleotides, a pattern implying thymic rearrangement abnormalities. Naive, central memory and regulatory TCRB repertoires appeared more similar among patients than among healthy donors.

From the cysteine up to the phenylalanine, the CDR3 has a length of 15 residues. Left in the record is the CDR3 DNA by itself, 45 bases read in frame from the first base. V gives up 0 bases and J gives up 4 bases, and the segment between their germline ends measures 12 bases. Taken from the germline V gene, the CDR1 and CDR2 loops are KGHSH and LQKENI. Each donor gave one peripheral blood draw, averaging about 100 mL, which was collected into heparinised tubes. A BD FACSAria II was used to sort naive, central memory, regulatory and stem cell-like memory CD4+ T cells with a panel that included CD45RO, CCR7, CD25, CD127, CD95 and CD27. A purity above 95% was achieved for all sorted populations. PBMCs were separated immediately by Lymphoprep density gradient centrifugation and were stained directly, without being cultured. To minimize batch effects, samples were stained and sorted in pairs, one healthy donor with one patient per experiment.

Comment on this clone: No antigen is known for it. No per-base quality is available; no much larger clone lies one base away.

All of the isolated RNA was reverse transcribed with the High Capacity cDNA Reverse Transcription Kit, so expressed TCRB transcripts were sequenced. Deep immunoSEQ sequencing was applied to naive, central memory and regulatory T cell samples, giving an average of roughly 3.3 million total reads per sample. Sorted cells were lysed in RLT buffer and RNA was extracted with DNase-treated RNeasy Micro or Mini kits, depending on cell number. To prevent cross-contamination, each cell subset was processed individually, whereas patient and healthy donor samples were processed jointly. Using the immunoSEQ multiplex PCR, TCRB sequences were amplified from cDNA into 87-bp fragments spanning the CDR3 region. Sequencing of the amplicons was done on the Illumina HiSeq platform. Regarding the original processing steps: PCR bias was computationally corrected using synthetic template baselines, reads within Hamming distance 2 were collapsed, and singletons that could not be merged were discarded. Reads were aligned to IMGT to assign V, D and J genes, CDR3 length, and insertions or deletions at six rearrangement sites. Clonotype counts were normalized to sorted cell number within each subset before computing true diversity and Gini coefficients with the tcR R package. The overlap coefficient, calculated on TCRB nucleotide sequences, was used to quantify repertoire sharing. TCRdb's version of the immuneACCESS table is confined to in-frame rearrangements and falls short of the full clone set. An unresolved V gene accounts for under half of the shortfall where checked; the remainder is of unknown origin. V, J and clone size reflect that table, while D and trimming were determined from the DNA. The sample table holds a few hundred thousand clones, of which 8.5% to 10% were seen once. The ten largest account for about 0.63% of the sample.

This receptor was obtained from a man between 25 and 39 years old with type 1 diabetes. Sequenced material: central memory CD4+ T cells from blood. Recombination linked TRBV18 to TRBJ1-2, with no reliable assignment of the D segment. The nucleotides read TGTGCCAGCTCACCACCCGCAGGCTGGGGCTATGGCTACACCTTC. It encodes CASSPPAGWGYGYTF. Extended through the reference TRBV18 and TRBJ1-2 proteins, this CDR3 yields the full variable domain: NAGVMQNPRHLVRRRGQEARLRCSPMKGHSHVYWYRQLPEEGLKFMVYLQKENIIDESGMPKERFSAEFPKEGPSILRIQQVVRGDSAAYFCASSPPAGWGYGYTFGSGTRLTVV.